This T cell receptor beta chain stems from a study of blood T cell repertoires in COVID-19. For the study at large: COVID-19 samples, acute and convalescent, were from the United States, Italy and Spain. In each case, the material was cDNA or gDNA derived from T cells, B-cell-depleted T cells, or PBMCs.

Trimming at V came to 4 bases and at J to 8 bases, leaving 11 bases not matched to a gene. CDR3 length: 14 amino acids. Germline CDR1 reads SGHNT; CDR2 reads YYREEE (reference sequence). How the authors handled the data: Quantification of nucleated cells was approximated via reference gene primer amplification. Sequenced by immunoSEQ multiplex PCR; TCRdb stores in-frame clones only, minus some. The DNA was the basis for D and trimming; V, J and clone size are from that table. Counted here are roughly 210,000 clones, about 88% occurring once; the ten biggest clones make up approximately 1.7%. The sequence was collected from a man in his 70s with acute or convalescent COVID-19. The chain joins TRBV5-4 to TRBJ1-2, with TRBD1 identical over 7 bases. The sample comprised peripheral blood. The DNA of the CDR3 is TGTGCCAGCAGCCCCGACAGGGCCTTTCGGGGCTACACCTTC. It translates to CASSPDRAFRGYTF.